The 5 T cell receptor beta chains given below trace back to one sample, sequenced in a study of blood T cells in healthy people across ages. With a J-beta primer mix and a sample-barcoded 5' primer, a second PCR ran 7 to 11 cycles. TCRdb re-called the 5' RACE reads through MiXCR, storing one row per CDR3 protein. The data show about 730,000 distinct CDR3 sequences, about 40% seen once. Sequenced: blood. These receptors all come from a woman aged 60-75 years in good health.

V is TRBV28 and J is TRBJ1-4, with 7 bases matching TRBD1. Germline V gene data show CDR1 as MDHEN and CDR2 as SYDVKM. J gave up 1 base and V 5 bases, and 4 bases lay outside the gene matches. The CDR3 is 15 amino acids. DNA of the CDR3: TGTGCCAGCAGTCGACAGGGCGTAACTAATGAAAAACTGTTTTTT. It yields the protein CASSRQGVTNEKLFF.

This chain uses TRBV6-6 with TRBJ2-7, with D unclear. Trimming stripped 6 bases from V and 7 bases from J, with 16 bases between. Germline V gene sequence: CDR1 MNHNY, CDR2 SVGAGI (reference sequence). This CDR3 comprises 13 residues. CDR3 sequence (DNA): TGTGCCAGCAGCCCTGACCCCGCTCGGGAGCAGTACTTC. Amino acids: CASSPDPAREQYF.

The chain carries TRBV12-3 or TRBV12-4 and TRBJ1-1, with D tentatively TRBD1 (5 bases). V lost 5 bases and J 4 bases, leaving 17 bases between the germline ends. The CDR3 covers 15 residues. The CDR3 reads CASSPQTLGATEAFF. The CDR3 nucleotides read TGTGCCAGCAGTCCGCAGACCCTCGGGGCCACTGAAGCTTTCTTT.

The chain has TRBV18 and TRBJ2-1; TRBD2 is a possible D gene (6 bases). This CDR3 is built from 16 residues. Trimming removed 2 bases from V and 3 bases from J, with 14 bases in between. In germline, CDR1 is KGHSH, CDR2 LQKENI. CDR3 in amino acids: CASSPGTGGYYNEQFF. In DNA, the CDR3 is TGTGCCAGCTCACCAGGGACTGGCGGATACTACAATGAGCAGTTCTTC.

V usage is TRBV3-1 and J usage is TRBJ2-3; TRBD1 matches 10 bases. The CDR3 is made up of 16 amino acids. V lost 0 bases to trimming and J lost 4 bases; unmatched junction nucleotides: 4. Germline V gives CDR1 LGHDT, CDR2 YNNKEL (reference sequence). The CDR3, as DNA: TGTGCCAGCAGCCAAGAAGGAGGGACAGGGGCAGATACGCAGTATTTT. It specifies CASSQEGGTGADTQYF.